A single sample gave rise to the 32 T cell receptor beta chains below, sequenced in a study of CD8+ T cells in alopecia areata. Extraction and reverse transcription of RNA yielded cDNA as the sequencing template. The assay was immunoSEQ multiplex PCR, and TCRdb's table has in-frame clones only and misses some. The sample yields about 130,000 clones, 45% to 50% seen once. Specimen: CD8+ T cells sorted from blood, collected at week 0. Source of these receptors: a human donor with alopecia areata.

The chain carries TRBV11-2 and TRBJ1-2; no firm D call. This CDR3 spans 15 amino acids. The V and J ends lost 0 bases and 4 bases respectively, with 12 bases between them. Germline V CDR1 and CDR2: SGHAT, FQNNGV. The CDR3 sequence: CASSLDFGAPYGYTF. In DNA form, the CDR3 reads TGTGCCAGCAGCTTAGATTTTGGCGCTCCCTATGGCTACACCTTC.

The sample holds a few counts of this clone. Here the CDR3 DNA reads TGCAGCGTCCCCCCCTGGGCCCCAACCAATGAGCAGTTCTTC. Translating it yields CSVPPWAPTNEQFF. This rearrangement joins TRBV29-1 to TRBJ2-1; the D is unclear. With 6 bases removed from V and 6 bases from J, the gap between germline ends came to 18 bases. The CDR3 runs to 14 residues. Looked up from germline, CDR1 is SQVTM and CDR2 is ANQGSEA.

In its sample, this clone was seen once. The chain recombines TRBV4-3 with TRBJ2-3; the D call may be TRBD1 or TRBD2 (5 bases each). The ends were cut back, 8 bases at V and 2 bases at J, with 14 bases in the middle. There are 14 residues in the CDR3. Per the germline V gene, CDR1 is LGHNA and CDR2 is YSLEER. The CDR3 nucleotides read TGCGCCAGCTGTGGGACCGAGACCACAGATACGCAGTATTTT. Residues: CASCGTETTDTQYF.

This clone was counted a few times. The gene calls are TRBV7-6 and TRBJ2-1; D possibly matches TRBD1 or TRBD2 (5 bases each). V gave up 5 bases and J gave up 5 bases, with 13 bases separating them. Per the germline V gene, CDR1 is SGHVS and CDR2 is FNYEAQ. CDR3 size: 14 residues. The CDR3 bases are TGTGCCAGCAGCATTCACCGGGACCACAATGAGCAGTTCTTC. This codes for CASSIHRDHNEQFF. The full variable domain, its missing parts supplied by reference TRBV7-6 and TRBJ2-1, is GAGVSQSPRYKVTKRGQDVALRCDPISGHVSLYWYRQALGQGPEFLTYFNYEAQQDKSGLPNDRFSAERPEGSISTLTIQRTEQRDSAMYRCASSIHRDHNEQFFGPGTRLTVL.

The rearrangement links TRBV14 to TRBJ2-7, with D maybe TRBD2 (6 bases). Per the germline V gene, CDR1 is SGHDN and CDR2 is FVKESK. The CDR3 loop spans 12 amino acids. V lost 2 bases to trimming and J lost 7 bases, with 9 bases between them. The chain's CDR3 is CASSQMREEQYF. CDR3 nucleotides: TGTGCCAGCAGCCAAATGCGGGAAGAGCAGTACTTC.

This clone came up many times. The chain employs TRBV5-4 and TRBJ2-7; D possibly corresponds to TRBD1 (6 bases). V was cut by 4 bases and J by 2 bases, with 13 bases left in between. CDR3 size: 14 residues. Germline assignment: CDR1 SGHNT and CDR2 YYREEE (reference sequence). For the CDR3, the DNA is TGTGCCAGCAGCCCTTTCAGGGGCGCCTACGAGCAGTACTTC. This codes for CASSPFRGAYEQYF.

The J gene is TRBJ2-5, the V gene TRBV27; D is perhaps TRBD2 (6 bases). The germline V gene has CDR1 MNHEY and CDR2 SMNVEV (reference sequence). Trimming removed 10 bases at V and 2 bases at J, with 14 bases between. This CDR3 spans 13 amino acids. The CDR3 DNA sequence: TGTGCCACCATGGGGGGTGGACAAGAGACCCAGTACTTC. Amino acids: CATMGGGQETQYF.

This sequence joins TRBV6-1 and TRBJ2-1; no firm D call. Germline values: CDR1 MNHNS, CDR2 SASEGT. The CDR3 is 17 residues long. V dropped 1 base and J dropped 5 bases, with 18 bases sitting between them. This CDR3 reads CASSEDPYKEANNEQFF. The CDR3 DNA is TGTGCCAGCAGTGAAGACCCCTACAAAGAGGCGAACAATGAGCAGTTCTTC.

This clone was seen a handful of times. The chain links TRBV29-1 to TRBJ2-3; 10 bases are shared with TRBD1. The germline CDR1 and CDR2 sequences are SQVTM and ANQGSEA. CDR3 size: 13 residues. Trimming took 7 bases from V and 5 from J; bases not matched to a gene: 6. CDR3 bases: TGCAGCGGGGACAGGGGTGACCAAGATACGCAGTATTTT. Its protein product is CSGDRGDQDTQYF.

The CDR3 DNA sequence: TGTGCCAGCAGTTACTCCGGGCAATATCGCGGCTACACCTTC. Translating it yields CASSYSGQYRGYTF. J is TRBJ1-2 and V is TRBV6-5; no definite D call. Germline CDR1 and CDR2: MNHEY and SVGAGI. The CDR3 has 14 residues. The V end lost 0 bases, the J end lost 8 bases, and 13 bases lay between the germline ends.

This clone has just one count. The chain joins TRBV4-1 to TRBJ2-2, with TRBD1 matching 8 bases. The junction had 6 bases not matched to a gene; V was cut back by 0 bases and J by 3 bases. This CDR3 has 17 residues. CDR1 is MGHRA and CDR2 is YSYEKL in the germline V gene. The CDR3 DNA reads TGCGCCAGCAGCCAAGATCCGACAGGGGTTTACACCGGGGAGCTGTTTTTT. Protein: CASSQDPTGVYTGELFF.

V usage is TRBV7-3 and J usage is TRBJ1-1; TRBD1 is a possible D gene (5 bases). V shed 4 bases and J shed 9 bases, with 9 bases lying between them. The CDR3 is 11 residues long. Germline V lookup: CDR1 SGHTA, CDR2 FQGTGA. The CDR3 here is CASSSGLKAFF. CDR3 bases: TGTGCCAGCAGCTCGGGACTGAAAGCTTTCTTT.

The chain is built from TRBV9 and TRBJ1-2, with 7 bases that match TRBD1. The V and J ends lost 0 bases and 7 bases, in that order; junction bases with no gene match: 12. The CDR3 is 16 amino acids. Germline V gene lookup returns CDR1 SGDLS and CDR2 YYNGEE. CDR3 sequence: CASSVAFRQGGGGYTF. CDR3 coding DNA: TGTGCCAGCAGCGTAGCTTTTCGACAGGGTGGAGGTGGCTACACCTTC.

V and J are TRBV5-1 and TRBJ1-1; D might be TRBD1 (5 bases). This CDR3 region has 16 residues. CDR1 and CDR2 (germline): SGHRS, YFSETQ. V was cut by 0 bases and J by 5 bases, with 17 bases left in between. The CDR3, as DNA: TGCGCCAGCAGCTTGGCCTCTGAGGGGTGGTGGACTGAAGCTTTCTTT. Translated: CASSLASEGWWTEAFF.

This chain joins TRBV7-9 and TRBJ2-5, with D tentatively TRBD1 (6 bases). V shed 7 bases and J shed 2 bases, with 14 bases lying between them. CDR1 is SEHNR and CDR2 is FQNEAQ in the germline V gene (reference sequence). The CDR3 contains 14 residues. CDR3 nucleotides: TGTGCCAGCACCAACGACAGGTGGCAAGAGACCCAGTACTTC. This translates into CASTNDRWQETQYF. The complete variable domain, with remaining parts taken from reference TRBV7-9 and TRBJ2-5, reads DTGVSQNPRHKITKRGQNVTFRCDPISEHNRLYWYRQTLGQGPEFLTYFQNEAQLEKSRLLSDRFSAERPKGSFSTLEIQRTEQGDSAMYLCASTNDRWQETQYFGPGTRLLVL.

The chain has TRBV6-1 and TRBJ2-2; 9 bases are shared with TRBD2. There are 14 residues in the CDR3. Trimming removed 4 bases from V and 3 bases from J; junction bases left unmatched: 0. Germline lookup yields CDR1 MNHNS and CDR2 SASEGT. The CDR3 DNA sequence: TGTGCCAGCAGTGGACTAGCGGACACCGGGGAGCTGTTTTTT. Translating gives CASSGLADTGELFF.

CDR3 in DNA: TGTGCCAGCAGTTACTCGCCCGGCGGTACAGATACGCAGTATTTT. Residues: CASSYSPGGTDTQYF. The chain recombines TRBV6-5 with TRBJ2-3; D gene unclear. The V gene lost 0 bases and the J gene lost 3 bases, with 10 bases spanning the gap. The CDR3 runs 15 residues. Germline V gene sequence: CDR1 MNHEY, CDR2 SVGAGI.

The chain recombines TRBV23-1 with TRBJ1-1; tentatively, D is TRBD1 (6 bases). TRBV23-1 is identified as an open reading frame with a role that is uncertain. The CDR3 sequence is 14 residues long. V was cut by 4 bases and J by 0 bases, with 9 bases left in between. The CDR3 bases are TGCGCCAGCAGTCGGGACACCTTGAACACTGAAGCTTTCTTT. Translated, it gives CASSRDTLNTEAFF.

The chain combines TRBV27 with TRBJ2-1; tentatively, D is TRBD2 (7 bases). The CDR3 length is 12 residues. V was shortened by 6 bases and J by 14 bases, with 17 bases between the two germline ends. Germline CDR1 MNHEY, CDR2 SMNVEV (reference sequence). CDR3 sequence reads: CASSGAGGAKFF. The CDR3 DNA is TGTGCCAGCAGCGGCGCTGGGGGGGCGAAGTTCTTC.

The chain combines TRBV5-1 with TRBJ2-7; a possible D gene is TRBD1 (5 bases). This CDR3 comprises 12 residues. Germline CDR1 SGHRS, CDR2 YFSETQ. Between the trimmed V and J ends, which lost 5 bases and 5 bases, there was a span of 11 bases. CDR3 in amino acids: CASRAGYHEQYF. The CDR3 DNA is TGCGCCAGCAGGGCAGGGTACCACGAGCAGTACTTC.

This clone has only a few counts. V and J are TRBV13 and TRBJ1-5; a weak D match, TRBD1 (6 bases). The CDR3 runs to 13 residues. V was cut by 5 bases and J by 2 bases, with 7 bases left in between. Germline CDR1 is PRHDT and CDR2 is FYEKMQ (reference sequence). The CDR3 DNA reads as TGTGCCAGCAGCCGACAGGGCAATCAGCCCCAGCATTTT. It codes for CASSRQGNQPQHF.

The chain couples TRBV9 to TRBJ2-2, with 7 bases identical to TRBD2. J gave up 2 bases and V 0 bases, and 1 base lay outside the gene matches. CDR3 size: 15 residues. Germline values: CDR1 SGDLS, CDR2 YYNGEE. The CDR3 coding sequence is TGTGCCAGCAGCGTAGCGGGGGGTAACACCGGGGAGCTGTTTTTT. Translation: CASSVAGGNTGELFF.

The chain is built from TRBV27 and TRBJ1-1; D is perhaps TRBD1 (5 bases). Per germline, CDR1 MNHEY and CDR2 SMNVEV (reference sequence). V gave up 2 bases and J gave up 4 bases, with 11 bases separating them. The CDR3 is 14 amino acids. CDR3 nucleotides: TGTGCCAGCAGTTTAGATGGGGGAGGCACTGAAGCTTTCTTT. Protein sequence: CASSLDGGGTEAFF.

The chain couples TRBV4-3 to TRBJ2-7, with a tentative D call TRBD1 (5 bases). Germline CDR1 is LGHNA and CDR2 is YSLEER. V gave up 0 bases and J gave up 4 bases, with 10 bases separating them. CDR3 size: 14 residues. The CDR3 is CASSQDRDQYEQYF. In nucleotides, the CDR3 is TGCGCCAGCAGCCAAGACAGGGATCAGTACGAGCAGTACTTC.

This clone has a handful of counts. CDR3 nucleotides: TGCAGCGGTCTATTGGCTGAGGGGAAGTCCCCCCAAGAGACCCAGTACTTC. This translates into CSGLLAEGKSPQETQYF. This chain links TRBV29-1 with TRBJ2-5; D assignment may be TRBD1 or TRBD2 (5 bases each). V was cut by 7 bases and J by 1 base, with 25 bases left in between. The CDR3 loop spans 17 amino acids. CDR1 and CDR2 from the germline V gene are SQVTM and ANQGSEA.

On this clone: Within the sample, other DNA sequences also encode this same CDR3. This chain links TRBV30 with TRBJ1-1; D gene uncertain. The CDR3 extends over 13 amino acids. V lost 0 bases and J lost 0, with 5 bases in between. Germline lookup yields CDR1 GTSNPN and CDR2 SVGIG (reference sequence). The CDR3 DNA follows: TGTGCCTGGAGTGTAGCAGTGAACACTGAAGCTTTCTTT. Amino acid sequence: CAWSVAVNTEAFF. Complete variable domain (other parts from reference TRBV30 and TRBJ1-1): SQTIHQWPATLVQPVGSPLSLECTVEGTSNPNLYWYRQAAGRGLQLLFYSVGIGQISSEVPQNLSASRPQDRQFILSSKKLLLSDSGFYLCAWSVAVNTEAFFGQGTRLTVV.

This clone turned up a few times. The chain joins TRBV19 to TRBJ1-5; 7 positions agree with TRBD1. This CDR3 is built from 17 residues. Germline CDR1 and CDR2: LNHDA and SQIVND (reference sequence). The V segment lost 2 bases and the J segment 7 bases; nucleotides outside the gene matches: 14. The chain's CDR3 is CASSISPWAGGIQPQHF. The CDR3 nucleotides are TGTGCCAGTAGTATATCCCCCTGGGCAGGGGGTATCCAGCCCCAGCATTTT. Drawing the rest from reference TRBV19 and TRBJ1-5, the complete variable domain is DGGITQSPKYLFRKEGQNVTLSCEQNLNHDAMYWYRQDPGQGLRLIYYSQIVNDFQKGDIAEGYSVSREKKESFPLTVTSAQKNPTAFYLCASSISPWAGGIQPQHFGDGTRLSIL.

The V call is TRBV19, the J call TRBJ2-5; no clear D. The CDR3 loop spans 15 amino acids. V lost 1 base and J lost 4, with 13 bases in between. CDR1 and CDR2 (germline): LNHDA, SQIVND (reference sequence). CDR3 loop: CASSIGVEALETQYF. The CDR3 DNA reads TGTGCCAGTAGTATAGGGGTAGAAGCGTTAGAGACCCAGTACTTC.

This clone showed up just once. One junction end does not reproduce the germline sequence, and a read error may be involved. J is TRBJ2-7 and V is TRBV12-5; TRBD2 might be the D (6 bases). Per germline, CDR1 LGHNT and CDR2 FRNRAP. This CDR3 spans 12 amino acids. CDR3: CASGLGLYEQYF. The CDR3, as DNA: TGTGCTAGTGGCTTGGGACTCTACGAGCAGTACTTC.

This clone was counted between two and nine times. CDR3 amino acids: CASSPFKGQGAGYTF. The CDR3 DNA reads as TGTGCCAGCAGCCCATTCAAGGGACAGGGGGCCGGCTACACCTTC. V gene TRBV7-9 combines with J gene TRBJ1-2, with 12 bases lining up with TRBD1. The length of the CDR3 is 15 residues. Germline V gene data show CDR1 as SEHNR and CDR2 as FQNEAQ (reference sequence). Trimming took 5 bases from V and 8 from J; bases not matched to a gene: 9.

CDR3 protein: CASSPGQGSTDTQYF. CDR3 nucleotides: TGCGCCAGCTCCCCGGGACAGGGGAGCACAGATACGCAGTATTTT. The chain uses TRBV5-1 and TRBJ2-3; 10 bases agree with TRBD1. The CDR3 length is 15 residues. J gave up 0 bases and V 7 bases, and 5 bases lay outside the gene matches. Germline V gives CDR1 SGHRS, CDR2 YFSETQ.

DNA for the CDR3: TGTGCCAGCAGCTTAGCGTTTAAGGGAAGGTCGCCGAACACTGAAGCTTTCTTT. As protein: CASSLAFKGRSPNTEAFF. V gene TRBV7-9 combines with J gene TRBJ1-1, with unresolved D. The CDR3 contains 18 residues. Germline CDR1 and CDR2: SEHNR and FQNEAQ (reference sequence). The V gene lost 0 bases and the J gene lost 1 base, with 18 bases spanning the gap.